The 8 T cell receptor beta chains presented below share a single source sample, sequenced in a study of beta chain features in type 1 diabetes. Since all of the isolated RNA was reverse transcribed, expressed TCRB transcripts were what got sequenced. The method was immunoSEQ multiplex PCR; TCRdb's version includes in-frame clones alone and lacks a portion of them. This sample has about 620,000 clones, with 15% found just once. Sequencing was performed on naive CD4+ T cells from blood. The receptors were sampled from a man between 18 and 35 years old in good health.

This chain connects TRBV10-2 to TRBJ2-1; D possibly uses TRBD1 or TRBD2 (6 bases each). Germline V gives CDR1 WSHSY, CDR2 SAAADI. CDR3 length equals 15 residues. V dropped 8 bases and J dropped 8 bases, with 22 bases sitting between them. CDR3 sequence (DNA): TGCGCCAGCGCGGACTCTGGGGGGCTTAGGGATGAGCAGTTCTTC. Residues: CASADSGGLRDEQFF.

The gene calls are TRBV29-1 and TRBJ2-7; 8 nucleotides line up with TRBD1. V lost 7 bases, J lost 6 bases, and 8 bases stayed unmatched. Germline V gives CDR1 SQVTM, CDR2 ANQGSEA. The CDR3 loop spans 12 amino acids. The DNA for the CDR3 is TGCAGCGCCCAGACAGGGGTGCGCGAGCAGTACTTC. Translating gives CSAQTGVREQYF.

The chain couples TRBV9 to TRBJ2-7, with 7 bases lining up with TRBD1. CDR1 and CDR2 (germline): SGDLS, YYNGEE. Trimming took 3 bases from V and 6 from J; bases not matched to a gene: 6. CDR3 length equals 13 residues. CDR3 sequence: CASSEQGWGEQYF. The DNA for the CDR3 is TGTGCCAGCAGCGAACAGGGGTGGGGCGAGCAGTACTTC.

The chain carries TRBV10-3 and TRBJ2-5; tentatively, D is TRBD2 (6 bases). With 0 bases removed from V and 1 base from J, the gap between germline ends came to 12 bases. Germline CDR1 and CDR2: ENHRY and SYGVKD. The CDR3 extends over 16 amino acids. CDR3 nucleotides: TGTGCCATCAGTGAGTCGACTCAGGGAGGCCAAGAGACCCAGTACTTC. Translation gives CAISESTQGGQETQYF.

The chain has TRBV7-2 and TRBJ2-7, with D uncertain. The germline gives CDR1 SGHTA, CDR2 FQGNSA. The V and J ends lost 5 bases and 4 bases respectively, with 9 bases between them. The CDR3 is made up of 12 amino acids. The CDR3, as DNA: TGTGCCAGCAGCCGAGAACGTTACGAGCAGTACTTC. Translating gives CASSRERYEQYF.

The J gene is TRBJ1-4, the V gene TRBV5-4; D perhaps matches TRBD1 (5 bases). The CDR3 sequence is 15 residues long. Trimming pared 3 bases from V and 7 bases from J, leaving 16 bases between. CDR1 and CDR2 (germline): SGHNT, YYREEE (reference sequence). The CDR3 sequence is CASSSTGKGSEKLFF. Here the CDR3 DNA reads TGTGCCAGCAGCTCTACAGGAAAAGGGAGTGAAAAACTGTTTTTT.

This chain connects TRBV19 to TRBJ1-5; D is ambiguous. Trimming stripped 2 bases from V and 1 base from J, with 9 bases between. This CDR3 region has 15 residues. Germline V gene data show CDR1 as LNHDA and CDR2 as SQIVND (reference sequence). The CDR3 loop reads CASSIWRKSNQPQHF. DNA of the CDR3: TGTGCCAGTAGTATATGGAGAAAGAGCAATCAGCCCCAGCATTTT.

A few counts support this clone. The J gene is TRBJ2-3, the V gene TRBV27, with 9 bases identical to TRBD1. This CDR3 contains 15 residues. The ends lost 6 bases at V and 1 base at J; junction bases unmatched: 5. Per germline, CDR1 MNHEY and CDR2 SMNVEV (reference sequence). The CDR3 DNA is TGTGCCAGCAGGACAGGGGGAATCGGCACAGATACGCAGTATTTT. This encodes CASRTGGIGTDTQYF.